The 31 T cell receptor beta chains listed next were all sequenced from one sample in a study of blood T cell repertoires in COVID-19. TCRdb keeps only in-frame clones here, not all; method: immunoSEQ multiplex PCR. The data contain about 87,000 clones, about 87% of them singletons. Specimen: peripheral blood. These receptors all stem from a man in his forties with acute or convalescent COVID-19.

To note about this clone: Compared with germline, one end of the junction differs, possibly owing to a read error. The J gene is TRBJ2-7, the V gene TRBV7-7; possible D gene TRBD2, 6 bases. The CDR3 totals 13 residues. Germline assignment: CDR1 SSHAT and CDR2 FNYEAQ (reference sequence). CDR3 protein: CASSLAPGSEQYF. Written as DNA, the CDR3 is TGTGCTAGCAGCTTAGCACCCGGGAGCGAGCAGTACTTC.

This chain connects TRBV19 to TRBJ2-5; TRBD1 aligns across 9 bases. Trimming took 5 bases from V and 5 from J; bases not matched to a gene: 6. The CDR3 spans 14 residues. Germline values: CDR1 LNHDA, CDR2 SQIVND (reference sequence). The CDR3 protein is CASSPGTGRETQYF. CDR3 nucleotide sequence: TGTGCCAGTAGTCCCGGGACAGGGAGGGAGACCCAGTACTTC.

The chain is built from TRBV7-8 and TRBJ2-7, with 9 bases lining up with TRBD1. This CDR3 has 14 residues. Germline CDR1 is SGHVS and CDR2 is FQNEAQ. The junction had 8 bases not matched to a gene; V was cut back by 5 bases and J by 6 bases. DNA of the CDR3: TGTGCCAGCAGCGGTGACAGGGGGACGGGCGAGCAGTACTTC. Its translation: CASSGDRGTGEQYF.

This clone was observed once. V gene TRBV9 combines with J gene TRBJ2-1; D remains unclear. Deletions cut 2 bases from V and 8 bases from J, with 11 bases between. The CDR3 loop spans 13 amino acids. Germline-derived CDR1 and CDR2 are SGDLS and YYNGEE. In DNA, the CDR3 is TGTGCCAGCAGCGTGGCAGTGGCCGATGAGCAGTTCTTC. It translates to CASSVAVADEQFF.

This sequence joins TRBV3-1 (or the pseudogene TRBV3-2) and TRBJ2-3, with D tentatively TRBD2 (6 bases). Germline V gene lookup returns CDR1 LGHDT and CDR2 YNNKEL (reference sequence). The CDR3 consists of 14 residues. V was pared by 1 base and J by 5 bases, with 10 bases between. CDR3 residues: CASSQGTGEDTQYF. DNA of the CDR3: TGTGCCAGCAGCCAAGGGACGGGGGAAGATACGCAGTATTTT.

The chain employs TRBV29-1 and TRBJ1-2; D perhaps matches TRBD1 (6 bases). This CDR3 has 13 residues. CDR1 and CDR2 (germline): SQVTM, ANQGSEA. V lost 5 bases and J lost 1, with 11 bases in between. In nucleotides, the CDR3 is TGCAGCGTTTCCCAGGGGCTTAACTATGGCTACACCTTC. Residues: CSVSQGLNYGYTF.

The chain combines TRBV30 with TRBJ1-5, with D possibly matching TRBD1 (6 bases). V gave up 3 bases and J gave up 3 bases, with 15 bases separating them. Per germline, CDR1 GTSNPN and CDR2 SVGIG (reference sequence). The CDR3 length is 15 residues. This CDR3 reads CAWRDPRQANQPQHF. The CDR3 coding sequence is TGTGCCTGGAGAGACCCTCGACAGGCCAATCAGCCCCAGCATTTT.

This clone showed up just once. The chain recombines TRBV29-1 with TRBJ1-2, with D possibly TRBD1 on 5 matching bases. This CDR3 comprises 13 residues. CDR1 SQVTM and CDR2 ANQGSEA come from the germline V gene. V was pared by 2 bases and J by 7 bases, with 14 bases between. CDR3 nucleotide sequence: TGCAGCGTTGAAAGGGGCAGGGAAGTTGGCTACACCTTC. This gives the protein CSVERGREVGYTF.

This rearrangement joins TRBV27 to TRBJ2-7; 7 bases align to TRBD1. Germline values: CDR1 MNHEY, CDR2 SMNVEV (reference sequence). Germline trimming cut 6 bases from V and 5 bases from J; bases unmatched to any gene: 7. The CDR3 is 13 residues long. The CDR3 DNA reads as TGTGCCAGCAGCTCAGGGGGTCGCCACGAGCAGTACTTC. This sequence encodes CASSSGGRHEQYF.

A few counts support this clone. The CDR3 DNA sequence: TGTGCCAGCAACGAGGAGGGCGCGGGGAATCAGCCCCAGCATTTT. The encoded protein is CASNEEGAGNQPQHF. The rearrangement joins TRBV2 to TRBJ1-5; no clear D. The CDR3 is made up of 15 amino acids. Trimming shortened V by 7 bases and J by 4 bases, and 17 bases separated the two germline ends. CDR1 SNHLY and CDR2 FYNNEI come from the germline V gene.

The J gene is TRBJ1-4, the V gene TRBV5-1; maybe TRBD1 (6 bases). The CDR3 runs to 13 residues. Per germline, CDR1 SGHRS and CDR2 YFSETQ. Trimming took 4 bases from V and 9 from J, leaving 13 bases between them. The CDR3 DNA sequence: TGCGCCAGCAGCATACAGGGAATTAAAAAACTGTTTTTT. It specifies CASSIQGIKKLFF.

The genes are TRBV19 and TRBJ2-5; D not resolved. Trimming left V 6 bases short and J 4 bases short, with 6 bases between. CDR3 length: 11 residues. Germline V CDR1 and CDR2: LNHDA, SQIVND (reference sequence). The CDR3 nucleotides are TGTGCCAGTAGGAACGGAGAGACCCAGTACTTC. Translated: CASRNGETQYF. The whole variable domain, remainder taken from reference TRBV19 and TRBJ2-5, is DGGITQSPKYLFRKEGQNVTLSCEQNLNHDAMYWYRQDPGQGLRLIYYSQIVNDFQKGDIAEGYSVSREKKESFPLTVTSAQKNPTAFYLCASRNGETQYFGPGTRLLVL.

The J gene is TRBJ1-2, the V gene TRBV7-5; TRBD1, the table's D call, was not compared with the DNA. TRBV7-5 is designated a pseudogene. There are 15 residues in the CDR3. CDR3 residues: CARSYLGDRGNGYTF. The CDR3 DNA reads as TGTGCCAGAAGCTACCTGGGGGACAGGGGTAATGGCTACACCTTC.

This chain connects TRBV10-2 to TRBJ2-1, with TRBD1 identical over 9 bases. The trim removed 7 bases at V and 8 bases at J, leaving 6 bases unmatched. Germline CDR1 is WSHSY and CDR2 is SAAADI. The length of the CDR3 is 13 residues. CDR3 sequence reads: CASKTGGMDEQFF. DNA for the CDR3: TGCGCCAGCAAGACAGGGGGTATGGATGAGCAGTTCTTC.

The CDR3 here is CASSLRRGNTGELFF. CDR3 DNA: TGTGCCAGCAGCTTAAGACGGGGGAACACCGGGGAGCTGTTTTTT. The chain combines TRBV7-3 with TRBJ2-2, with TRBD2 as a possible D gene (5 bases). Germline lookup yields CDR1 SGHTA and CDR2 FQGTGA. V was trimmed by 1 base and J by 1 base, leaving 7 bases between them. The CDR3 sequence is 15 residues long.

The chain couples TRBV30 to TRBJ1-3, with D tentatively TRBD1 (5 bases). Trimming took off 2 bases at V and 0 bases at J, with 14 bases between the two ends. This CDR3 spans 16 amino acids. CDR1 and CDR2 from the germline V gene are GTSNPN and SVGIG (reference sequence). The CDR3 protein is CAWSSVTVRSGNTIYF. The CDR3, as DNA: TGTGCCTGGAGTTCCGTGACAGTCCGCTCTGGAAACACCATATATTTT.

The gene calls are TRBV6-5 and TRBJ1-5, with D possibly TRBD1 on 5 matching bases. Germline V lookup: CDR1 MNHEY, CDR2 SVGAGI. CDR3 length: 13 residues. V gave up 8 bases and J gave up 0 bases, with 8 bases separating them. CDR3 nucleotides: TGTGCCAGCGCGACAGATAGCAATCAGCCCCAGCATTTT. Translated, it gives CASATDSNQPQHF.

The J gene is TRBJ2-1, the V gene TRBV18; the match to TRBD1 covers 10 bases. The CDR3 is 16 residues long. J was trimmed by 3 bases and V by 3 bases; bases with no gene match: 5. Germline V CDR1 and CDR2: KGHSH, LQKENI. CDR3 protein: CASSPRDRGFYNEQFF. For the CDR3, the DNA is TGTGCCAGCTCACCCCGGGACAGGGGTTTCTACAATGAGCAGTTCTTC.

The chain recombines TRBV7-9 with TRBJ1-1; 7 bases are shared with TRBD1. The CDR3 is 15 amino acids. V shed 8 bases and J 4 bases; nucleotides not matched to a gene: 13. Germline lookup yields CDR1 SEHNR and CDR2 FQNEAQ (reference sequence). The CDR3 spells CASSPKATGFTEAFF. For the CDR3, the DNA is TGTGCCAGCTCTCCAAAGGCGACAGGGTTCACTGAAGCTTTCTTT.

The rearrangement links TRBV9 to TRBJ2-7; 8 nucleotides agree with TRBD2. CDR3 length: 15 amino acids. Per germline, CDR1 SGDLS and CDR2 YYNGEE. The trim removed 2 bases at V and 3 bases at J, leaving 7 bases unmatched. Here the CDR3 DNA reads TGTGCCAGCAGCGTGAATAGCGGGGCCAACTACGAGCAGTACTTC. It encodes CASSVNSGANYEQYF.

This chain links TRBV11-2 with TRBJ2-1, with 8 bases that match TRBD1. Per germline, CDR1 SGHAT and CDR2 FQNNGV. The CDR3 totals 19 residues. The V gene end was trimmed by 1 base and the J gene end by 0 bases; junction bases not matched to a gene: 11. CDR3 sequence (DNA): TGTGCCAGCAGCTTAGTAATATCAGGGGGCCGAAGCTCCTACAATGAGCAGTTCTTC. Its protein product is CASSLVISGGRSSYNEQFF.

This clone was found once. The gene calls are TRBV2 and TRBJ1-4; 8 bases line up with TRBD1. V shed 6 bases, J shed 7 bases, and the junction held 10 bases outside the gene matches. The length of the CDR3 is 15 residues. Germline V gives CDR1 SNHLY, CDR2 FYNNEI. CDR3 sequence (DNA): TGTGCCAGCAGGGGACACGGGACAGGCGGTGAAAAACTGTTTTTT. Its translation: CASRGHGTGGEKLFF.

This chain uses TRBV18 with TRBJ2-3, with D uncertain. The germline V gene has CDR1 KGHSH and CDR2 LQKENI. Trimming cost V 3 bases and J 5 bases, with 15 bases left between them. CDR3 length: 15 residues. CDR3 loop: CASSPRGPPQDTQYF. In DNA, the CDR3 is TGTGCCAGCTCACCCCGCGGCCCGCCCCAAGATACGCAGTATTTT.

The CDR3 DNA follows: TGTGCCACCAGTGACGAGGTCAATGAGCAGTTCTTC. Translated: CATSDEVNEQFF. V is TRBV24-1 and J is TRBJ2-1; D gene uncertain. Germline V gene sequence: CDR1 KGHDR, CDR2 SFDVKD. Trimming left V 4 bases short and J 6 bases short, with 6 bases between. CDR3 length: 12 residues.

The rearrangement joins TRBV27 to TRBJ1-4; the match to TRBD1 covers 10 bases. Germline values: CDR1 MNHEY, CDR2 SMNVEV (reference sequence). Trimming cost V 4 bases and J 8 bases; bases outside gene matches: 4. The CDR3 contains 14 residues. This CDR3 reads CASSSGQGWEKLFF. As DNA, the CDR3 is TGTGCCAGCAGTTCGGGACAGGGGTGGGAAAAACTGTTTTTT.

The chain employs TRBV30 and TRBJ2-5; D ambiguous. Deletions cut 3 bases from V and 2 bases from J, with 4 bases between. The CDR3 runs to 11 residues. Germline CDR1 and CDR2: GTSNPN and SVGIG (reference sequence). CDR3: CAWSQQETQYF. For the CDR3, the DNA is TGTGCCTGGAGCCAACAAGAGACCCAGTACTTC.

V gene TRBV9 combines with J gene TRBJ2-2; 7 bases are shared with TRBD1. Trimming removed 0 bases from V and 7 bases from J; junction bases left unmatched: 3. CDR3 length: 14 residues. CDR1 SGDLS and CDR2 YYNGEE come from the germline V gene. This CDR3 reads CASSVVGGSGELFF. The CDR3 DNA is TGTGCCAGCAGCGTAGTAGGGGGCAGCGGGGAGCTGTTTTTT.

This clone turned up a few times. The chain is built from TRBV27 and TRBJ2-2; the match to TRBD2 covers 12 bases. V shed 3 bases and J 5 bases; nucleotides not matched to a gene: 4. Germline V gives CDR1 MNHEY, CDR2 SMNVEV (reference sequence). This CDR3 is 16 amino acids long. Here the CDR3 reads CASSFLTSGGTGELFF. CDR3 nucleotide sequence: TGTGCCAGCAGTTTCCTGACTAGCGGGGGTACCGGGGAGCTGTTTTTT.

The chain couples TRBV5-1 to TRBJ2-4; weak D call: TRBD2 (5 bases). The V end was cut by 1 base, the J end by 2 bases, with 7 bases between. CDR3 length equals 14 residues. From germline, CDR1 is SGHRS and CDR2 YFSETQ. CDR3 loop: CASSLRDSKNIQYF. The CDR3 DNA sequence: TGCGCCAGCAGCTTGCGGGATTCCAAAAACATTCAGTACTTC.

CDR3 region: CASSSGTGGNEQYF. The CDR3 nucleotides read TGCGCCAGCAGCTCCGGGACAGGGGGCAACGAGCAGTACTTC. This chain joins TRBV5-1 and TRBJ2-7; 12 nucleotides agree with TRBD1. The CDR3 loop spans 14 amino acids. The V gene's germline CDR1 is SGHRS and CDR2 YFSETQ. J lost 5 bases, V lost 3 bases, and 3 bases had no gene match.

In its sample, this clone was seen once. The V gene is TRBV21-1, the J gene TRBJ1-6; the table assigns TRBD1, which was not confirmed against the DNA. TRBV21-1 is a listed pseudogene. There are 15 residues in the CDR3. CDR3 residues: CASSNTAEWYSPLHF. CDR3 nucleotides: TGTGCCAGCAGCAATACAGCCGAGTGGTATTCACCCCTCCACTTT.